This TCR beta chain was profiled in a study of control samples from healthy donors and cancer patients. Clones were sequenced by immunoSEQ multiplex PCR, and TCRdb holds only the in-frame ones, with some missing. The sample lists 90,000 to 150,000 clones, roughly 90% seen once, with 30% to 50% in the top ten. Losses at the gene ends were 8 bases for V and 4 bases for J; bases not matched to a gene: 12. This CDR3 is 15 amino acids long. Germline V gene data show CDR1 as MNHEY and CDR2 as SVGAGI. The sequence derives from a man in his fifties in good health. The sample was blood. This sequence joins TRBV6-5 and TRBJ1-2, with 8 nucleotides matching TRBD1. CDR3 amino acids: CASRTYRGSGYGYTF. The CDR3 region has the DNA TGTGCCAGCCGCACCTACAGGGGGTCGGGCTATGGCTACACCTTC.